This T cell receptor (beta chain) originates from a study of radiotherapy plus CTLA-4 blockade in lung cancer. Repertoires were generated with immunoSEQ multiplex PCR, while TCRdb's copy carries only in-frame clones and drops some. The data show some 98,000 clones, about 81% seen once. The germline CDR1 and CDR2 sequences are SGHTA and FQGTGA. The V end was cut by 4 bases, the J end by 1 base, with 11 bases between. The CDR3 runs 15 residues. General study findings and limits: Reports identified early blood T cell clone dynamics, with interferon-beta, as the best response predictor. Radiotherapy plus ipilimumab was followed by expansion in blood of tumor-derived TCR clones.

This clone was detected only once. The antigen is unknown. The TCR was taken from a human donor with non-small cell lung cancer who had a partial response to radiotherapy plus ipilimumab. The chain carries TRBV7-3 and TRBJ2-1; possible D gene TRBD1, 6 bases. This material consisted of peripheral blood, taken from a patient treated with radiotherapy plus ipilimumab. Here the CDR3 reads CASSSGERSYNEQFF. The CDR3 DNA reads TGTGCCAGCAGCTCAGGGGAAAGGTCCTACAATGAGCAGTTCTTC.